This note documents a single T cell receptor (beta chain) sequence. The data were obtained in a study of blood T cell repertoires in COVID-19. Study as a whole: The United States, Italy and Spain supplied acute and convalescent COVID-19 samples. T cells, B-cell-depleted T cells, or PBMCs supplied cDNA or gDNA.

Germline V gene sequence: CDR1 MDHEN, CDR2 SYDVKM. This CDR3 region has 15 residues. J lost 7 bases, V lost 6 bases, and 15 bases had no gene match. Original processing methods: Cell counts per sample came from amplifying reference gene primers. TCRdb's copy holds only in-frame clones and misses some; the assay was immunoSEQ multiplex PCR. The V and J calls and clone size come from that table; D and trimming were worked out from the DNA. The data contain a few hundred thousand clones, around 90% of them singletons. The specimen sequenced was peripheral blood. The V gene is TRBV28, the J gene TRBJ2-7, with TRBD2 matching over 7 bases. This TCR was recovered from a man in his late teens or twenties with active or convalescent COVID-19. The CDR3 loop is CASSYVAGLVQEQYF. CDR3 nucleotide sequence: TGTGCCAGCAGCTATGTCGCCGGACTAGTTCAAGAGCAGTACTTC.